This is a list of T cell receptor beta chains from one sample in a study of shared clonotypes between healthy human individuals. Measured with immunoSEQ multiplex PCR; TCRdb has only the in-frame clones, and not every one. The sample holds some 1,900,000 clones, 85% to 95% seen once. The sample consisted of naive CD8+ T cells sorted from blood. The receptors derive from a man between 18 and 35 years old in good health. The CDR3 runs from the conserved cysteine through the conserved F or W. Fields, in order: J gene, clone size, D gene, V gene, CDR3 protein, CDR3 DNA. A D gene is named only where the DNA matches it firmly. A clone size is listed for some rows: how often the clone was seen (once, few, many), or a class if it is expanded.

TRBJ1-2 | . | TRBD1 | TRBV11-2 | CASSDTGGAGGYTF | TGTGCCAGCAGCGACACAGGGGGCGCAGGAGGCTACACCTTC
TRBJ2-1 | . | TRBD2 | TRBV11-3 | CASSLSGTYNEQFF | TGTGCCAGCAGCCTTAGCGGGACTTACAATGAGCAGTTCTTC
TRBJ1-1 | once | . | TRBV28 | CASREAGDTEAFF | TGTGCCAGCAGAGAGGCAGGGGACACTGAAGCTTTCTTT
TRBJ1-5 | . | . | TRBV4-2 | CASSQDVGTDQPQHF | TGTGCCAGCAGCCAAGACGTTGGGACCGATCAGCCCCAGCATTTT
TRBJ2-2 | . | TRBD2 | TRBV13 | CASSQLSWRESTGELFF | TGTGCCAGCAGCCAGTTAAGCTGGCGGGAGAGCACCGGGGAGCTGTTTTTT
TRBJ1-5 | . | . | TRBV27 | CASSLTGTWQPQHF | TGTGCCAGCAGTCTAACCGGGACGTGGCAGCCCCAGCATTTT
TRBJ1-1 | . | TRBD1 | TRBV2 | CASRHTTGEGNTEAFF | TGTGCCAGCAGGCATACGACAGGGGAGGGGAACACTGAAGCTTTCTTT
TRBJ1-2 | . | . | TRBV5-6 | CASSFGQGYGYTF | TGTGCCAGCAGCTTCGGGCAGGGCTATGGCTACACCTTC
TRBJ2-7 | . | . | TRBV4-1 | CASSTSAAGSYEQYF | TGCGCCAGCAGCACGAGCGCGGCAGGCTCCTACGAGCAGTACTTC
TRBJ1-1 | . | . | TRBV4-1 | CASSPANGPTEAFF | TGCGCCAGCAGCCCGGCCAACGGGCCCACTGAAGCTTTCTTT
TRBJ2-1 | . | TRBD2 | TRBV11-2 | CASSSGLGLDNEQFF | TGTGCCAGCAGTTCGGGACTAGGTTTGGACAATGAGCAGTTCTTC
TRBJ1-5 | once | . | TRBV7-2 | CASSLASQGVSQPQHF | TGTGCCAGCAGCTTAGCTAGCCAGGGCGTGTCTCAGCCCCAGCATTTT
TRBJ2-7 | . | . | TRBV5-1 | CASPTGKTLYEQYF | TGCGCCAGCCCGACAGGAAAAACCCTCTACGAGCAGTACTTC
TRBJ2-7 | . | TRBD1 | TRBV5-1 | CASSYSGGSYEQYF | TGCGCCAGCAGCTATTCAGGGGGCTCCTACGAGCAGTACTTC
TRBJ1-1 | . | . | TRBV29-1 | CSVSLVEGGIEAFF | TGCAGCGTTTCCCTAGTTGAAGGGGGGATTGAAGCTTTCTTT